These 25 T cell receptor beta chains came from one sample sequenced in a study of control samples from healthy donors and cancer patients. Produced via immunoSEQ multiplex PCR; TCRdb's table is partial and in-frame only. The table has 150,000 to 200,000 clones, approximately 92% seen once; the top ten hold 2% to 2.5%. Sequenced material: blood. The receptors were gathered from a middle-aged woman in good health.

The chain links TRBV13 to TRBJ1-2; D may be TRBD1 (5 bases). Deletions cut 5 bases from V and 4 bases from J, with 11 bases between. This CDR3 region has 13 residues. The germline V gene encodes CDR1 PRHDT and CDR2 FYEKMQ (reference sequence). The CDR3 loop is CASSGGVPYGYTF. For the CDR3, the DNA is TGTGCCAGCAGCGGGGGTGTCCCCTATGGCTACACCTTC.

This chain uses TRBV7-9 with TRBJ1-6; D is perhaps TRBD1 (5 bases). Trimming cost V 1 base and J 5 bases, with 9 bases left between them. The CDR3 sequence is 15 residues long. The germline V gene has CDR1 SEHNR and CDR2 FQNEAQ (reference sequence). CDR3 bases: TGTGCCAGCAGCTTAGTAGGGGAAGATAATTCACCCCTCCACTTT. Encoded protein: CASSLVGEDNSPLHF.

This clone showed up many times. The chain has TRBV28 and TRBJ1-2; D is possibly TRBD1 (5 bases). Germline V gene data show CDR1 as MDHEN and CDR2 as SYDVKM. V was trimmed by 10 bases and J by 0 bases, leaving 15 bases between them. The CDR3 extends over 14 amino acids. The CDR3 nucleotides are TGTGCCATCTCACAGGCCCGAGCTAACTATGGCTACACCTTC. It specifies CAISQARANYGYTF.

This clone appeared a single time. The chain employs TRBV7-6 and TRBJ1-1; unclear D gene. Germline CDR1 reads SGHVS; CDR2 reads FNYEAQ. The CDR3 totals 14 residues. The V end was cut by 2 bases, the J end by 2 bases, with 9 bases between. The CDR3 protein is CASSLMAFNTEAFF. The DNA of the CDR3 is TGTGCCAGCAGCTTAATGGCTTTTAACACTGAAGCTTTCTTT.

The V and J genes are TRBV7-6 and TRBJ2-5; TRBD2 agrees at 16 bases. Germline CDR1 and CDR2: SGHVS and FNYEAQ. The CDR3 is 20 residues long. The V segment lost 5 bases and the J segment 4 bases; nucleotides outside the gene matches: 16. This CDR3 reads CASSTPGTSGGAGLRETQYF. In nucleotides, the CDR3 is TGTGCCAGCAGCACCCCGGGGACTAGCGGGGGGGCCGGGTTGCGAGAGACCCAGTACTTC.

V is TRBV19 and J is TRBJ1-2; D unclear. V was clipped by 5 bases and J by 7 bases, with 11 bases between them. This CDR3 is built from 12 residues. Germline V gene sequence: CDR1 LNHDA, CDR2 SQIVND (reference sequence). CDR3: CASSPREAGYTF. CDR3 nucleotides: TGTGCCAGTAGTCCCCGAGAGGCTGGCTACACCTTC.

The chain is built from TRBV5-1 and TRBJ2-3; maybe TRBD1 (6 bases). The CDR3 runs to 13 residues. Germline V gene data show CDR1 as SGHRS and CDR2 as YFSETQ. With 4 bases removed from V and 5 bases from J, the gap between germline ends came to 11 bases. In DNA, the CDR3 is TGCGCCAGCAGCCAGGGGATCGGAGATACGCAGTATTTT. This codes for CASSQGIGDTQYF.

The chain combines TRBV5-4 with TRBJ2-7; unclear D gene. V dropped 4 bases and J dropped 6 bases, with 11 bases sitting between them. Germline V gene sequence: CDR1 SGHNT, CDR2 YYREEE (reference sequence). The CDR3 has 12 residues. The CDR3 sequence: CASSMGLREQYF. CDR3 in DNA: TGTGCCAGCAGCATGGGCCTCCGCGAGCAGTACTTC.

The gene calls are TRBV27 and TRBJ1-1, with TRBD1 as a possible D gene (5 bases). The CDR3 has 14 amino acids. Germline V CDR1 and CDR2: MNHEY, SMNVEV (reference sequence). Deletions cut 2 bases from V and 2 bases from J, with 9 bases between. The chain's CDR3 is CASSLDRTNTEAFF. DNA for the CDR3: TGTGCCAGCAGTTTAGACAGAACTAACACTGAAGCTTTCTTT.

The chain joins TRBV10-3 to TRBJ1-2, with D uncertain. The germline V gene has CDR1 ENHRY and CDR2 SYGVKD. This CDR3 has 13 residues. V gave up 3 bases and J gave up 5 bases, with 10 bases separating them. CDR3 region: CAISDSPGYGYTF. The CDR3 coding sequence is TGTGCCATCAGTGATAGTCCCGGGTATGGCTACACCTTC.

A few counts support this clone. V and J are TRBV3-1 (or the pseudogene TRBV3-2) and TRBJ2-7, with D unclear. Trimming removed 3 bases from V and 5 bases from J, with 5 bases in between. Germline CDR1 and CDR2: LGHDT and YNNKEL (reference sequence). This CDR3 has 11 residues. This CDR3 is CASSHADEQYF. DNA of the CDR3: TGTGCCAGCAGCCATGCCGACGAGCAGTACTTC.

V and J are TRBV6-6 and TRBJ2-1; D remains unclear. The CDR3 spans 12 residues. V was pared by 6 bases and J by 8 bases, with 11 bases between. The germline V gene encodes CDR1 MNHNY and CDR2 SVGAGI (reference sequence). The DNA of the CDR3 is TGTGCCAGCAGCGCCGGTGGGGATGAGCAGTTCTTC. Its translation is CASSAGGDEQFF.

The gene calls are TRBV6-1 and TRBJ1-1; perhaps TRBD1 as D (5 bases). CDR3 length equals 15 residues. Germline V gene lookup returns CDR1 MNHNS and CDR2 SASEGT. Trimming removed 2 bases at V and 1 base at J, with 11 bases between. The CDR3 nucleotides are TGTGCCAGCAGTGAATTAGGGGCGGGGAACACTGAAGCTTTCTTT. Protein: CASSELGAGNTEAFF.

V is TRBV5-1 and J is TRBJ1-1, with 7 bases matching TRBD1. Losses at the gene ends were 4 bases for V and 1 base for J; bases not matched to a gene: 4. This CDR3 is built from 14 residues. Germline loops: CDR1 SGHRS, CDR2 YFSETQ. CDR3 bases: TGCGCCAGCAGCGAGGGGACAGCGAACACTGAAGCTTTCTTT. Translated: CASSEGTANTEAFF.

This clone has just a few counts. CDR3: CASSQGNQPQHF. In nucleotides, the CDR3 is TGCGCCAGCAGCCAGGGGAATCAGCCCCAGCATTTT. The gene calls are TRBV4-1 and TRBJ1-5; D unclear. The V and J ends lost 3 bases and 4 bases respectively, with 4 bases between them. CDR1 is MGHRA, CDR2 YSYEKL, per germline. This CDR3 region has 12 residues.

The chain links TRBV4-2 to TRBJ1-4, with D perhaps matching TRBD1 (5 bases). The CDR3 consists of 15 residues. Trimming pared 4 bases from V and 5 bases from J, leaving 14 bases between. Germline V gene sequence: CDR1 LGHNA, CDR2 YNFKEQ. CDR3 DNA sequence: TGTGCCAGCAGCCCTAGAACAGGTTCGAATGAAAAACTGTTTTTT. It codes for CASSPRTGSNEKLFF.

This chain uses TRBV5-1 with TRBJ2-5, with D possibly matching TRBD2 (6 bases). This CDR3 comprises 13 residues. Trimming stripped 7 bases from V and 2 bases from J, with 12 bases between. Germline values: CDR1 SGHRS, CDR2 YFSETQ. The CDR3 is CASGRGSQETQYF. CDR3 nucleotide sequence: TGCGCCAGCGGACGGGGGTCACAAGAGACCCAGTACTTC.

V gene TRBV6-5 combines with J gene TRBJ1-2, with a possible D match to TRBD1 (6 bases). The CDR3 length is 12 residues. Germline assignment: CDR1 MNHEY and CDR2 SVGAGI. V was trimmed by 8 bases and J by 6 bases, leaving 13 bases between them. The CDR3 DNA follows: TGTGCCAGCGGGACACCGGAGAATGGCTACACCTTC. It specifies CASGTPENGYTF.

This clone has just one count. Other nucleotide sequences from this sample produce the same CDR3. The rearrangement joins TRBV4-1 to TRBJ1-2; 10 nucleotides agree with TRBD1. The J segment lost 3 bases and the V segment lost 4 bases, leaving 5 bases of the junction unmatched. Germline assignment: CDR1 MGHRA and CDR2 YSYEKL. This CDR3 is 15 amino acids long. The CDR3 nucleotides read TGCGCCAGCAGCCGCCTGGACAGGGGGGACTATGGCTACACCTTC. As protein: CASSRLDRGDYGYTF.

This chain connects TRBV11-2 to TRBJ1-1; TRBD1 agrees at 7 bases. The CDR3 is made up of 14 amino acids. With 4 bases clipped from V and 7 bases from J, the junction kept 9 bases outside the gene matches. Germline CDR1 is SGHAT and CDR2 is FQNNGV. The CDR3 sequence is CASSSNLNRGEAFF. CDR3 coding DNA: TGTGCCAGCAGCTCGAACCTCAACAGGGGTGAAGCTTTCTTT.

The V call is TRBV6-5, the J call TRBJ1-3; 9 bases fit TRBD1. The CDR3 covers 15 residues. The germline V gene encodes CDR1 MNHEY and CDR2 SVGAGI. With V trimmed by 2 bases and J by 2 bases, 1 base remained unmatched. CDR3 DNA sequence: TGTGCCAGCAGTTACGGACAGGGGCCTGGAAACACCATATATTTT. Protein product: CASSYGQGPGNTIYF.

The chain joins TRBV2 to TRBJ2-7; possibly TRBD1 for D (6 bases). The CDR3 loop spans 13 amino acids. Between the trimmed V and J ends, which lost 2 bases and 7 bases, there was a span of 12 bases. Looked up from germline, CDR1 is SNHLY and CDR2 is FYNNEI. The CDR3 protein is CASSEQGTGEQYF. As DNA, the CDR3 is TGTGCCAGCAGTGAACAGGGGACGGGTGAGCAGTACTTC.

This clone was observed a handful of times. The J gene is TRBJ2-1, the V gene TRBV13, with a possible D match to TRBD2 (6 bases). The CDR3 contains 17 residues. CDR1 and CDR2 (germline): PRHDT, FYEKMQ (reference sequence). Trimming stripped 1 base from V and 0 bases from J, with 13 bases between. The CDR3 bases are TGTGCCAGCAGCTTAGCCGGACTCGGGAGCTCCTACAATGAGCAGTTCTTC. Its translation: CASSLAGLGSSYNEQFF.

CDR3 in amino acids: CASSLGTGENIQYF. The CDR3, as DNA: TGTGCCAGCAGCTTAGGGACGGGGGAGAACATTCAGTACTTC. The chain joins TRBV13 to TRBJ2-4; a possible D gene is TRBD2 (6 bases). In germline, CDR1 is PRHDT, CDR2 FYEKMQ (reference sequence). CDR3 size: 14 residues. V was trimmed by 0 bases and J by 7 bases, leaving 10 bases between them. Drawing the rest from reference TRBV13 and TRBJ2-4, the complete variable domain is AAGVIQSPRHLIKEKRETATLKCYPIPRHDTVYWYQQGPGQDPQFLISFYEKMQSDKGSIPDRFSAQQFSDYHSELNMSSLELGDSALYFCASSLGTGENIQYFGAGTRLSVL.

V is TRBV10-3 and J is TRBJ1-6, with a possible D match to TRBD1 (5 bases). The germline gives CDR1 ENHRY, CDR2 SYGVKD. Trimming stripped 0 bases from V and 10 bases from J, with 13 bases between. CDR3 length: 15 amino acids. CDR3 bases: TGTGCCATCAGTGAGTCGTGGGGGGTCGAGTCACCCCTCCACTTT. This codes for CAISESWGVESPLHF.